The subject of this entry is one T cell receptor (beta chain). Per the authors' pipeline: Estimation of nucleated cell counts relied on the amplification of reference gene primers. TCRdb's table, derived via immunoSEQ multiplex PCR, lists solely in-frame clones and lacks some. V and J calls plus clone size are reproduced from that table; the DNA served to infer D and trimming. Among just over 300,000 clones listed, roughly 90% were seen once. Cohort assignment relied on participant-reported clinical history. The data were taken from a study of blood T cell repertoires in COVID-19. CDR3 size: 15 residues. CDR1 and CDR2 (germline): MDHEN, SYDVKM. Trimming stripped 5 bases from V and 4 bases from J, with 15 bases between.

The sample consisted of PBMCs or T cells enriched from blood (not recorded which). The V and J genes are TRBV28 and TRBJ1-3; D not resolved. The clonotype comes from a woman aged 35 to 49 who had recovered from COVID-19. This CDR3 reads CASSPNRVSGNTIYF. As DNA, the CDR3 is TGTGCCAGCAGTCCTAACCGGGTATCGGGAAACACCATATATTTT.